Here is one T cell receptor beta chain with its context. The source of the sample is a study of T cell changes during pregnancy in multiple sclerosis. Profiled with immunoSEQ multiplex PCR; TCRdb holds only in-frame clones, not every one. The profile shows around 67,000 clones, roughly nine tenths of them singletons. Germline CDR1 and CDR2: GTSNPN and SVGIG (reference sequence). V lost 0 bases and J 6 bases, leaving 19 bases between the germline ends. The CDR3 sequence is 16 residues long. This clonotype originated in a female donor in good health, enrolled as a control in a pregnancy study. The sequencing used peripheral blood, collected after pregnancy. The rearrangement joins TRBV30 to TRBJ2-3, with a weak D call TRBD2 (6 bases). CDR3 in amino acids: CAWSVLAGRSADTQYF. The CDR3 coding sequence is TGTGCCTGGAGTGTACTAGCAGGCCGATCCGCGGATACGCAGTATTTT. The whole variable domain, remainder taken from reference TRBV30 and TRBJ2-3, is SQTIHQWPATLVQPVGSPLSLECTVEGTSNPNLYWYRQAAGRGLQLLFYSVGIGQISSEVPQNLSASRPQDRQFILSSKKLLLSDSGFYLCAWSVLAGRSADTQYFGPGTRLTVL.